The source of this T cell receptor beta chain is a study of CD8 T cells in Susac syndrome. A quantity of about 0.5 to 1 ug RNA underwent reverse transcription using random hexamers. TCRdb processed the immunoSEQ multiplex PCR reads anew with MiXCR; each CDR3 protein has one entry. The top ten clones hold approximately 0.41% of a sample with approximately 100,000 distinct CDR3 sequences, approximately 95% of them seen once. The sample taken for sequencing was CD8+ T cells from PBMCs. The clonotype originates from a human donor with Susac syndrome.

DNA of the CDR3: TGTGCCAGCAGCTCTTCTCCGGGGACAGAACCCTACAATGAGCAGTTCTTC. It yields the protein CASSSSPGTEPYNEQFF. This chain links TRBV9 with TRBJ2-1, with 7 nucleotides matching TRBD1. This CDR3 spans 17 amino acids. With 4 bases clipped from V and 2 bases from J, the junction kept 12 bases outside the gene matches. Germline V gene sequence: CDR1 SGDLS, CDR2 YYNGEE. The full variable domain, in which reference TRBV9 and TRBJ2-1 provide the parts outside the CDR3, is DSGVTQTPKHLITATGQRVTLRCSPRSGDLSVYWYQQSLDQGLQFLIQYYNGEERAKGNILERFSAQQFPDLHSELNLSSLELGDSALYFCASSSSPGTEPYNEQFFGPGTRLTVL.